This entry concerns a single T cell receptor beta chain. The CDR3 has 16 residues. The germline V gene has CDR1 SNHLY and CDR2 FYNNEI. With V trimmed by 2 bases and J by 7 bases, 11 bases remained unmatched. This sample was included in a study of cytomegalovirus exposure and HLA in healthy donors. Vbeta (60) and Jbeta (13) primers were used in the PCR. Libraries were prepared by immunoSEQ multiplex PCR; TCRdb keeps only in-frame clonotypes and omits some of them. The repertoire holds roughly 150,000 clones, with roughly 65% as singletons. The sequence derives from a man aged 60 to 69 in good health and CMV-seronegative. The chain is built from TRBV2 and TRBJ1-5, with 7 bases that match TRBD1. Material for sequencing was PBMCs. CDR3 DNA: TGTGCCAGCAGTGAAATCGTCGGACAGGTGGGCCAGCCCCAGCATTTT. It yields the protein CASSEIVGQVGQPQHF.